The clone carrying this TCR beta chain was found a few times. Its antigen is not known. Being one base from a much bigger clone, this may be a read error. Primed by a sample-barcoded 5' primer and a J-beta primer mix, a second PCR proceeded for 7 to 11 cycles. Every single cDNA molecule received a tag from a template-switch adaptor with 12 random nucleotides. Each CDR3 protein is one row after TCRdb ran MiXCR on the 5' RACE reads. Of 790,000 or so distinct CDR3 sequences listed, less than 60% are singletons. In germline, CDR1 is SGHRS, CDR2 YFSETQ. Trimming removed 3 bases at V and 6 bases at J, with 18 bases between. This CDR3 has 15 residues. The data were taken from a study of blood T cells in healthy people across ages. Extraction of total RNA produced a minimum of 5.5 micrograms from each sample. Study-wide points: More naive CD4+ cells and higher diversity marked long-lived donors relative to aged donors.

The clonotype was recovered from a man older than 75 in good health. V gene TRBV5-1 combines with J gene TRBJ2-5; D is perhaps TRBD1 (6 bases). Sequenced sample: blood. CDR3 protein: CASSSGDMGRQTQYF. CDR3 coding DNA: TGCGCCAGCAGCTCCGGGGACATGGGACGCCAGACCCAGTACTTC.